This T cell receptor beta chain stems from a study of cytomegalovirus exposure and HLA in healthy donors. Looking at the study overall: The 120 validation repertoires were produced on the same platform as the 500 to 800 repertoires of the first cohort. This was reported in a later analysis.

Study-wide results and limits: Published work reported that the classifier diagnosed cytomegalovirus status with high specificity and sensitivity. According to a subsequent analysis, TCR clusters identified in the first cohort showed a tendency to co-occur across the 110 or so validation repertoires.

Details on this clone: Its antigen is unknown.

Clones were sequenced by immunoSEQ multiplex PCR, and TCRdb holds only the in-frame ones, with some missing. This sample has fewer than 200,000 clones, with 80% to 90% found just once. The CDR3 is 16 residues long. The V and J ends lost 6 bases and 2 bases, in that order; junction bases with no gene match: 11. Germline V gene sequence: CDR1 MNHNY, CDR2 SVGAGI (reference sequence). The donors were members of the validation cohort comprising about 130 subjects, separate from the roughly 670-subject first cohort. Sequencing was performed on PBMCs. The chain recombines TRBV6-6 with TRBJ1-2; 8 bases agree with TRBD1. The receptor's source is a young woman in good health and CMV-seronegative. CDR3 in amino acids: CASRTIRQGWNYGYTF. The CDR3 DNA reads TGTGCCAGCAGGACCATTCGACAGGGGTGGAACTATGGCTACACCTTC.